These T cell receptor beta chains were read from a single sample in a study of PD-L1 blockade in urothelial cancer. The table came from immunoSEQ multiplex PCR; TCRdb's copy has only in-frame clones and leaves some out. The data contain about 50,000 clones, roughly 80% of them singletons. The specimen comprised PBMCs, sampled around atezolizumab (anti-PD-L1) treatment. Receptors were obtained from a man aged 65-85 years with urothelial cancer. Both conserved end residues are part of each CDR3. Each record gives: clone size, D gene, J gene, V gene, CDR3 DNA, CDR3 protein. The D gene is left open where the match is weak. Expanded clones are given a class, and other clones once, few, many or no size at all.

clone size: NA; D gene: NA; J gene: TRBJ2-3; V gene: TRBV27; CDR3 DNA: TGTGCCAGCAGTTTAACAGTCACAGATACGCAGTATTTT; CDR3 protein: CASSLTVTDTQYF
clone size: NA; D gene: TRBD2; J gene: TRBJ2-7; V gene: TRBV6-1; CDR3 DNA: TGTGCCAGCAGTGAAGCGGGGACTAAGTCCTACGAGCAGTACTTC; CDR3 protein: CASSEAGTKSYEQYF
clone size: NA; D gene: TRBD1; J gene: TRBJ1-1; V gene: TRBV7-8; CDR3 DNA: TGTGCCAGCAGCCTGGGACAGGGGAACACTGAAGCTTTCTTT; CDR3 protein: CASSLGQGNTEAFF
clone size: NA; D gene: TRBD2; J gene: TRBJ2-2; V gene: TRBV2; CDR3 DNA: TGTGCCAGCAGTGAAGTGGGTAGCGGGATACCGAGCAGGGAGCTGTTTTTT; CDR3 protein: CASSEVGSGIPSRELFF
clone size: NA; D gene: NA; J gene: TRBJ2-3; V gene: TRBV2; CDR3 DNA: TGTGCCAGCAGTGTTTACGAGGGAGATACGCAGTATTTT; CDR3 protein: CASSVYEGDTQYF
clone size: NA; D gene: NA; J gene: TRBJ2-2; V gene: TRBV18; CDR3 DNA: TGTGCCAGCTCACCACCGACTATGTCTCACTCCGGGGAGCTGTTTTTT; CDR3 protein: CASSPPTMSHSGELFF
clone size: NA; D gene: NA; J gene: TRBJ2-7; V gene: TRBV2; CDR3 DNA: TGTGCCAGCAGTAGTGCAGGTCAGGTGGACGAGCAGTACTTC; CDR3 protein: CASSSAGQVDEQYF
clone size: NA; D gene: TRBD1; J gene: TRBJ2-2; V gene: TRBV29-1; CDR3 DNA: TGCAGCGTTGAGTTCCCCGACAGGGATAAGAGCACCGGGGAGCTGTTTTTT; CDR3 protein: CSVEFPDRDKSTGELFF
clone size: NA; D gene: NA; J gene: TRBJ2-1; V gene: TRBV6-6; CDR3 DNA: TGTGCCAGCATCAACGCAGGGTTTGGGGAGCAGTTCTTC; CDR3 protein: CASINAGFGEQFF
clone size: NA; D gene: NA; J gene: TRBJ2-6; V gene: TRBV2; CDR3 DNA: TGTGCCAGCACGTGGCCGGGGGGGGCCAACGTCCTGACTTTC; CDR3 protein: CASTWPGGANVLTF
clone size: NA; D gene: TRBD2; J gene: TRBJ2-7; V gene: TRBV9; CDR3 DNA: TGTGCCAGCAGCGCGGGACTAGCGCTCTACGAGCAGTACTTC; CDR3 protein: CASSAGLALYEQYF
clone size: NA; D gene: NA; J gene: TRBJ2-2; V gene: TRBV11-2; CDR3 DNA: TGTGCCAGCAGCTTAGCGGGAGCTCTTGGGGGGGAGCTGTTTTTT; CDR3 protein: CASSLAGALGGELFF
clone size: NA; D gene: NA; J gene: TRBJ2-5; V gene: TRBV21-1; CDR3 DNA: TGTGCCAGCAGCAAAGCAAGGCAGGGGCTACAAGAGACCCAGTACTTC; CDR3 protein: CASSKARQGLQETQYF
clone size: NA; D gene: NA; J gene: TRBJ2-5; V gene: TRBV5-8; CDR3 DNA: TGTGCCAGCGGATTAGCGGTACAAGAGACCCAGTACTTC; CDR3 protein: CASGLAVQETQYF
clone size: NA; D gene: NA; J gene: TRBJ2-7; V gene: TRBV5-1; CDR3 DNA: TGCGCCAGCAGCTTAGTCGTAACAGGGTTATACGAGCAGTACTTC; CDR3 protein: CASSLVVTGLYEQYF
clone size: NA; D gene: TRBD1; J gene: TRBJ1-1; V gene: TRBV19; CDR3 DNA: TGTGCCAGTAGTACTCGCGCGCCGGGACAGGGGATAGCCTCAAACACTGAAGCTTTCTTT; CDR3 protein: CASSTRAPGQGIASNTEAFF
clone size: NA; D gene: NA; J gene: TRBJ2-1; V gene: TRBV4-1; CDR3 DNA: TGCGCCAGCAGCCAAGAGTTGCACACGGGATACCACAATGAGCAGTTCTTC; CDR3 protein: CASSQELHTGYHNEQFF
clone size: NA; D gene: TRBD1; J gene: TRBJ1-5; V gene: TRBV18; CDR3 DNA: TGTGCCAGCTCACAGGACAGGGCAATCGATCAGCCCCAGCATTTT; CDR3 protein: CASSQDRAIDQPQHF
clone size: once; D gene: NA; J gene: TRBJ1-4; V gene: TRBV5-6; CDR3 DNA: TGTGCCAGCAGCTGGTTAGGGGATACTAATGAAAAACTGTTTTTT; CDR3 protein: CASSWLGDTNEKLFF
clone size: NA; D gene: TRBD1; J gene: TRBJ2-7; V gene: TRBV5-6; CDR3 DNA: TGTGCCAGTTACCCTACCGGGACAGTCACCTACGAGCAGTACTTC; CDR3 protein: CASYPTGTVTYEQYF
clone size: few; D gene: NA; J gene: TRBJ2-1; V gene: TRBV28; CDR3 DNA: TGTGCCAGCAGTTTAACTAGCCGTAACGGCAATGAGCAGTTCTTC; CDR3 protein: CASSLTSRNGNEQFF
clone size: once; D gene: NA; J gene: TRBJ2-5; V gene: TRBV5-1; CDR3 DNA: TGCGCCAGCGGCGCGGCGTCGGCCAGCGAGACCCAGTACTTC; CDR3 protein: CASGAASASETQYF
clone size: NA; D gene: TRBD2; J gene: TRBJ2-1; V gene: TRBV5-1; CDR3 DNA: TGCGCCAGCAGTCGGACTAGCGGCTACAATGAGCAGTTCTTC; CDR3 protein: CASSRTSGYNEQFF
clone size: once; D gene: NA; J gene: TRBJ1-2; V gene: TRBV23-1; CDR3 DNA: TGCGCCAGCAGTCAACCAGGAAGGGTTGGACAGCTGAACTATGGCTACACCTTC; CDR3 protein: CASSQPGRVGQLNYGYTF
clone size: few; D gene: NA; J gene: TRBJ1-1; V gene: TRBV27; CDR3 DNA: TGTGCCAGCAGTTTTAGAGAGGGCACTGAAGCTTTCTTT; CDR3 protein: CASSFREGTEAFF
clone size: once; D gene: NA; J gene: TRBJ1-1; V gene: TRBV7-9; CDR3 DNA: TGTGCCAGCAGCTCACAGGGCAGTGGAACTGAAGCTTTCTTT; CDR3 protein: CASSSQGSGTEAFF
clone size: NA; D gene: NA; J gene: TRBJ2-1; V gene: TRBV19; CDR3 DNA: TGTGCCAGTAGTCCAGGGTTCTCCTACAATGAGCAGTTCTTC; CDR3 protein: CASSPGFSYNEQFF
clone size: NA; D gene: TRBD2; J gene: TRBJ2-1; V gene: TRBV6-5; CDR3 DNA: TGTGCCAGCAGTTCCGGGACTAGCGGTTCCTACAATGAGCAGTTCTTC; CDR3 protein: CASSSGTSGSYNEQFF
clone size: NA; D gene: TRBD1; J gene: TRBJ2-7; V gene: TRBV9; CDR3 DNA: TGTGCCAGCAGCGTTGGATCCGGGACAGACTACGAGCAGTACTTC; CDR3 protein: CASSVGSGTDYEQYF
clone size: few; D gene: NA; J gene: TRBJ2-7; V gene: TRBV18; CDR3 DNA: TGTGCCAGCTCACCACCGTGGGGGCAGGGTAACGACGAGCAGTACTTC; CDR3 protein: CASSPPWGQGNDEQYF
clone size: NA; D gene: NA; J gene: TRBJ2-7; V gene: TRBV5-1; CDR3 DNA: TGCGCCAGCAGCTTGGCTACAGGTGGTTTAAGCGAGCAGTACTTC; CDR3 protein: CASSLATGGLSEQYF
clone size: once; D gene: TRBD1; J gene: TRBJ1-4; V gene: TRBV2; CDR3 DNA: TGTGCCAGCAGCATTTCCTGGACAGGGGGCGAGAGAACTAATGAAAAACTGTTTTTT; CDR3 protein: CASSISWTGGERTNEKLFF
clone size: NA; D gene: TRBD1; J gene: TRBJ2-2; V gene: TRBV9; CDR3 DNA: TGTGCCAGCAGCCCGCCGGGACAGGGGGCTCACGGGGAGCTGTTTTTT; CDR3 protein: CASSPPGQGAHGELFF
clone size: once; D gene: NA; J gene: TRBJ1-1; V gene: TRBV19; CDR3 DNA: TGTGCCAGTAGTCCAGAGCGCTCTAACACTGAAGCTTTCTTT; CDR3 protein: CASSPERSNTEAFF
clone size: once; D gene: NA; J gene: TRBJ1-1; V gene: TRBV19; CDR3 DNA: TGTGCCAGTAGTTCCCGACAGACTGAAGCTTTCTTT; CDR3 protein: CASSSRQTEAFF
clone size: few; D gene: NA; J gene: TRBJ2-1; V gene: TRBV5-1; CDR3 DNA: TGCGCCAGCAGCGACCCTGGTAAGGGAGCCCTTAGCAATGAGCAGTTCTTC; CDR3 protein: CASSDPGKGALSNEQFF
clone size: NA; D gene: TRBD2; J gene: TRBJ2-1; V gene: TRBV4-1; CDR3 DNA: TGCGCCAGCAGCCAGACTAGCGGGAGGAACGCGAATGAGCAGTTCTTC; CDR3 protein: CASSQTSGRNANEQFF
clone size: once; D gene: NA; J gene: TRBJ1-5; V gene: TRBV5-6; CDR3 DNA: TGTGCCAGCAGCACAAACACGGGGGGGCAGCCCCAGCATTTT; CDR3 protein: CASSTNTGGQPQHF